This T cell receptor beta chain was retrieved from a study of cytomegalovirus exposure and HLA in healthy donors. To note about this clone: The antigen remains unidentified.

Overall study findings and caveats: Researchers counted 150 to 200 TCR beta chains as cytomegalovirus-associated. The finding came from a later analysis; first-cohort TCR clusters tended to co-occur in the 130 or so validation repertoires.

Using immunoSEQ multiplex PCR, the repertoire was profiled, and TCRdb retains in-frame clones only, with some absent. The sample has 200,000 or so clones, about 91% seen once. Specimen: PBMCs. This receptor was taken from a woman aged 18-29 years in good health and CMV-seronegative.

The DNA for the CDR3 is TGTGCCAGCAGTTCCCCGACAGGGACCACCCACGAGCAGTACTTC. Amino acid sequence: CASSSPTGTTHEQYF. The chain recombines TRBV28 with TRBJ2-7; 7 bases agree with TRBD1. The germline gives CDR1 MDHEN, CDR2 SYDVKM. This CDR3 has 15 amino acids. Trimming took 4 bases from V and 5 from J; bases not matched to a gene: 11.